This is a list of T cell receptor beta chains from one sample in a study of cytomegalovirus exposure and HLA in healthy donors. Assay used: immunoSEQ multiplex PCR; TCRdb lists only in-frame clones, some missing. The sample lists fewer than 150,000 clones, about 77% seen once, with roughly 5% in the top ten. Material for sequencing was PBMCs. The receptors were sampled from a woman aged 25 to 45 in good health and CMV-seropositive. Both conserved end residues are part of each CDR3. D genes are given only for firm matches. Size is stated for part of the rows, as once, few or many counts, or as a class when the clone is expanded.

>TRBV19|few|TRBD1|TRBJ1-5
CASTPGQGGNQPQHF
TGTGCCAGTACCCCGGGACAGGGGGGCAATCAGCCCCAGCATTTT
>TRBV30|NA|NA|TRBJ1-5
CAWSVGGKGKPQHF
TGTGCCTGGAGTGTAGGGGGTAAAGGAAAGCCCCAGCATTTT
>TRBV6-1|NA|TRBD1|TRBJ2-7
CASTRDRASYEQYF
TGTGCCAGCACCAGGGACAGGGCCTCCTACGAGCAGTACTTC
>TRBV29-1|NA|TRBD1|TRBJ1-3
CSARLLQGAGNTIYF
TGCAGCGCCCGACTCCTACAGGGGGCTGGAAACACCATATATTTT
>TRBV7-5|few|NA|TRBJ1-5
CARSARQRSSNQPQHF
TGTGCCAGAAGCGCCCGGCAGCGATCCAGCAATCAGCCCCAGCATTTT
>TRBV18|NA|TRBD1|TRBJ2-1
CASSPSTGSYDEQFF
TGTGCCAGCTCCCCCTCGACAGGGTCCTACGATGAGCAGTTCTTC
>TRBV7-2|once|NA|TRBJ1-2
CASSFPGRGYTF
TGTGCCAGCAGCTTTCCGGGGAGGGGCTACACCTTC
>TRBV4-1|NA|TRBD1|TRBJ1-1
CASSQGSGGGNTEAFF
TGCGCCAGCAGCCAAGGATCAGGGGGAGGAAACACTGAAGCTTTCTTT
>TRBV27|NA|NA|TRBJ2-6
CASSSSRKTVPPANVLTF
TGTGCCAGCAGTTCGTCCCGAAAAACAGTGCCTCCGGCCAACGTCCTGACTTTC
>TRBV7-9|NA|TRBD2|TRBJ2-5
CASRPGVTSGEETQYF
TGTGCCAGCAGGCCCGGCGTGACTAGCGGGGAAGAGACCCAGTACTTC
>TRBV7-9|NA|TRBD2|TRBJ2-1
CASSPLAGGPYNEQFF
TGTGCCAGCAGCCCATTAGCGGGGGGGCCCTACAATGAGCAGTTCTTC
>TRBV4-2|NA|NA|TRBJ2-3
CASSQDGAVQDTQYF
TGTGCCAGCAGCCAAGATGGGGCGGTTCAGGATACGCAGTATTTT
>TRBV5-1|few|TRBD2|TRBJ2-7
CASSLQGVLAGSSYEQYF
TGCGCCAGCAGCTTGCAGGGAGTACTAGCGGGGAGCTCCTACGAGCAGTACTTC
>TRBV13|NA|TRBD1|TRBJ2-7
CASSSTGTGDEQYF
TGTGCCAGCAGCTCGACCGGGACAGGGGACGAGCAGTACTTC
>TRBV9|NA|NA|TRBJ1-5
CASSVDHRQPQHF
TGTGCCAGCAGCGTAGATCATCGGCAGCCCCAGCATTTT
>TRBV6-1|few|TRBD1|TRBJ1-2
CASSEAGQGAGYGYTF
TGTGCCAGCAGTGAAGCCGGACAGGGGGCAGGCTATGGCTACACCTTC
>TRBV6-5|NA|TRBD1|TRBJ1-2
CASSRSRTGVEGYTF
TGTGCCAGCAGCAGGTCCCGGACAGGTGTTGAGGGCTACACCTTC
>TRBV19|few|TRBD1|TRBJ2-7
CASSLGQGTYEQYF
TGTGCCAGTAGTCTCGGACAGGGGACCTACGAGCAGTACTTC
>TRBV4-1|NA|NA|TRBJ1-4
CASSPRGWDEKLFF
TGCGCCAGCAGCCCGCGAGGGTGGGATGAAAAACTGTTTTTT
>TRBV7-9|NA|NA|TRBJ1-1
CSSSFISITEAFF
TGTTCCAGCAGCTTCATTTCCATCACTGAAGCTTTCTTT
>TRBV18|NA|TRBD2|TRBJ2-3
CASSPQVTSGSPGADTQYF
TGTGCCAGCTCACCACAGGTTACTAGCGGGAGCCCCGGGGCAGATACGCAGTATTTT
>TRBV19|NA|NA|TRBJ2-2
CASSISGPGELFF
TGTGCCAGTAGTATTTCGGGTCCCGGGGAGCTGTTTTTT
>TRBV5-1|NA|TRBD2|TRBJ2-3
CASSYPSTGGLTDTQYF
TGCGCCAGCAGCTACCCCTCCACGGGGGGACTCACAGATACGCAGTATTTT